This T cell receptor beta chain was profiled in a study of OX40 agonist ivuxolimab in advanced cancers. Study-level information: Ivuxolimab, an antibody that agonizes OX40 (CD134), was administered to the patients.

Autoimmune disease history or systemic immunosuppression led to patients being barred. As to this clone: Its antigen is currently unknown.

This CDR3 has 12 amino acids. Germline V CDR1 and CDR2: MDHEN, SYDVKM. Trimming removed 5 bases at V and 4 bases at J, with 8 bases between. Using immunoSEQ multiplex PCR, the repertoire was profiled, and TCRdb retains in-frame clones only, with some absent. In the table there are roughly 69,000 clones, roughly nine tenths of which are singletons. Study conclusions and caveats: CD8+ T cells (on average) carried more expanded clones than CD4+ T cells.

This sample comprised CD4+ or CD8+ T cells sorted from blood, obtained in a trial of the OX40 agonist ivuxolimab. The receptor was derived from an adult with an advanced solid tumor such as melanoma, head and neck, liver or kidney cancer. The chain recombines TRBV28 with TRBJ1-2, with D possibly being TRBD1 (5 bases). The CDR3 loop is CASSGTPYGYTF. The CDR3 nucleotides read TGTGCCAGCAGTGGGACCCCCTATGGCTACACCTTC.